This entry lists 29 T cell receptor beta chains sequenced from one sample in a study of blood T cell repertoires in COVID-19. Sequencing was performed with immunoSEQ multiplex PCR; in TCRdb, only in-frame clones are kept and a portion is missing. The sample shows about 250,000 clones, 82% of them seen only once. The sequencing sample was made of peripheral blood. These receptors all come from a woman aged 80 or over with active or convalescent COVID-19.

The chain combines TRBV3-1 (or the pseudogene TRBV3-2) with TRBJ2-5; a possible D gene is TRBD2 (5 bases). The CDR3 spans 14 residues. CDR1 LGHDT and CDR2 YNNKEL come from the germline V gene (reference sequence). Trimming shortened V by 7 bases and J by 3 bases, and 15 bases separated the two germline ends. CDR3 DNA: TGTGCCAGCACCCACCGGGGAGCAGAAGAGACCCAGTACTTC. It encodes CASTHRGAEETQYF.

This clone came up once. The rearrangement links TRBV5-1 to TRBJ1-3; 7 bases are a match to TRBD1. CDR1 and CDR2 from the germline V gene are SGHRS and YFSETQ. CDR3 length: 14 residues. J was trimmed by 0 bases and V by 5 bases; bases with no gene match: 2. The CDR3 here is CASSRDSSGNTIYF. CDR3 DNA: TGCGCCAGCAGTAGGGACAGCTCTGGAAACACCATATATTTT.

This chain uses TRBV6-5 with TRBJ2-1; D not certain. Trimming pared 2 bases from V and 2 bases from J, leaving 10 bases between. The CDR3 length is 15 residues. Germline V CDR1 and CDR2: MNHEY, SVGAGI. The DNA for the CDR3 is TGTGCCAGCAGTTACACCCGCGCCACCTACAATGAGCAGTTCTTC. This gives the protein CASSYTRATYNEQFF.

The rearrangement uses TRBV15 and TRBJ1-4; D gene ambiguous. The CDR3 has 15 amino acids. Trimming removed 1 base at V and 3 bases at J, with 9 bases between. Germline V gene sequence: CDR1 LNHNV, CDR2 YYDKDF (reference sequence). The CDR3 here is CATSRVTGANEKLFF. The CDR3 nucleotides are TGTGCCACCAGCAGAGTCACGGGAGCTAATGAAAAACTGTTTTTT. Together with reference TRBV15 and TRBJ1-4, the CDR3 gives the full variable domain: DAMVIQNPRYQVTQFGKPVTLSCSQTLNHNVMYWYQQKSSQAPKLLFHYYDKDFNNEADTPDNFQSRRPNTSFCFLDIRSPGLGDTAMYLCATSRVTGANEKLFFGSGTQLSVL.

The chain combines TRBV10-3 with TRBJ1-4; TRBD1 is a possible D gene (6 bases). V was clipped by 6 bases and J by 8 bases, with 10 bases between them. CDR1 and CDR2 from the germline V gene are ENHRY and SYGVKD. This CDR3 comprises 12 residues. The CDR3 sequence: CAIRDSNEKLFF. CDR3 coding DNA: TGTGCCATCAGGGACAGTAACGAAAAACTGTTTTTT.

This clone has just one count. The rearrangement joins TRBV2 to TRBJ1-6; D gene unclear. CDR3 length equals 18 residues. Trimming removed 5 bases at V and 9 bases at J, with 26 bases between. Germline CDR1 and CDR2: SNHLY and FYNNEI. CDR3 nucleotides: TGTGCCAGCAGTTTCCCACGGAGTGCCGTTCAAGTGGCTTCACCCCTCCACTTT. Translated, it gives CASSFPRSAVQVASPLHF.

The chain uses TRBV6-6 and TRBJ2-3; no definite D call. This CDR3 comprises 13 residues. Germline CDR1 and CDR2: MNHNY and SVGAGI (reference sequence). V lost 6 bases to trimming and J lost 6 bases, with 13 bases between them. The chain's CDR3 is CASRELPGDTQYF. Written as DNA, the CDR3 is TGTGCCAGCAGGGAGTTACCTGGGGATACGCAGTATTTT.

The chain combines TRBV30 with TRBJ1-3, with D possibly TRBD1 on 6 matching bases. Germline loops: CDR1 GTSNPN, CDR2 SVGIG (reference sequence). V was pared by 5 bases and J by 1 base, with 12 bases between. The CDR3 length is 14 residues. The CDR3 coding sequence is TGTGCCTGGGCAATCAGGGGATCTGGAAACACCATATATTTT. It codes for CAWAIRGSGNTIYF.

V usage is TRBV3-1 (or the pseudogene TRBV3-2) and J usage is TRBJ2-2, with a weak D call TRBD1 (6 bases). Trimming removed 1 base at V and 7 bases at J, with 7 bases between. CDR1 LGHDT and CDR2 YNNKEL come from the germline V gene (reference sequence). The CDR3 extends over 13 amino acids. CDR3 residues: CASSQVGGGELFF. DNA of the CDR3: TGTGCCAGCAGCCAAGTAGGGGGCGGGGAGCTGTTTTTT.

V and J are TRBV28 and TRBJ1-3; TRBD1 might be the D (5 bases). V dropped 2 bases and J dropped 1 base, with 9 bases sitting between them. The CDR3 consists of 15 residues. CDR1 MDHEN and CDR2 SYDVKM come from the germline V gene. This CDR3 reads CASSLDSLSGNTIYF. CDR3 DNA sequence: TGTGCCAGCAGTTTAGACAGTTTATCTGGAAACACCATATATTTT.

This chain links TRBV6-1 with TRBJ1-2; 7 nucleotides agree with TRBD1. V trimming: 2 bases; J trimming: 4 bases; junction bases outside the gene matches: 4. The germline V gene has CDR1 MNHNS and CDR2 SASEGT. This CDR3 has 14 amino acids. As DNA, the CDR3 is TGTGCCAGCAGTGAACAGGCAGGGGGCTATGGCTACACCTTC. Encoded protein: CASSEQAGGYGYTF.

V gene TRBV2 combines with J gene TRBJ1-2, with 8 bases that match TRBD1. The CDR3 contains 16 residues. Germline trimming cut 8 bases from V and 7 bases from J; bases unmatched to any gene: 18. Germline CDR1 reads SNHLY; CDR2 reads FYNNEI. CDR3 nucleotide sequence: TGTGCCAGCGCCAAAAATCTACAAGGACAGGGTAGTGGCTACACCTTC. As protein: CASAKNLQGQGSGYTF.

V is TRBV7-8 and J is TRBJ2-3; possibly TRBD2 for D (5 bases). From germline, CDR1 is SGHVS and CDR2 FQNEAQ. The CDR3 covers 15 residues. Trimming left V 1 base short and J 6 bases short, with 14 bases between. CDR3 sequence reads: CASSLGTRGLDTQYF. CDR3 bases: TGTGCCAGCAGCTTAGGGACCCGAGGGCTGGATACGCAGTATTTT.

V is TRBV15 and J is TRBJ1-2, with 9 bases lining up with TRBD1. The CDR3 is 14 residues long. The V gene's germline CDR1 is LNHNV and CDR2 YYDKDF (reference sequence). V lost 3 bases, J lost 6 bases, and 5 bases stayed unmatched. CDR3 DNA: TGTGCCACCAGCAGGGGACAGGGTTCCCATGGCTACACCTTC. Amino acids: CATSRGQGSHGYTF.

The rearrangement links TRBV18 to TRBJ1-6; D possibly corresponds to TRBD1 (5 bases). The CDR3 sequence is 15 residues long. Germline V gene data show CDR1 as KGHSH and CDR2 as LQKENI. The germline V and J ends were trimmed by 0 bases and 11 bases, with 14 bases remaining between them. Written as DNA, the CDR3 is TGTGCCAGCTCACCACCGGGGCAGGGAATGACACCCCTCCACTTT. As protein: CASSPPGQGMTPLHF.

J is TRBJ1-6 and V is TRBV2; D is possibly TRBD1 (6 bases). Germline loops: CDR1 SNHLY, CDR2 FYNNEI. V was shortened by 6 bases and J by 6 bases, with 15 bases between the two germline ends. This CDR3 region has 15 residues. The CDR3 region is CASRASGTPNSPLHF. CDR3 coding DNA: TGTGCCAGCAGAGCGTCCGGGACACCTAATTCACCCCTCCACTTT.

The chain employs TRBV10-3 and TRBJ2-1; perhaps TRBD1 as D (6 bases). This CDR3 is built from 15 residues. Germline-derived CDR1 and CDR2 are ENHRY and SYGVKD. Trimming pared 3 bases from V and 1 base from J, leaving 10 bases between. CDR3 loop: CAISDRGLSYNEQFF. As DNA, the CDR3 is TGTGCCATCAGTGACAGGGGCTTGTCCTACAATGAGCAGTTCTTC.

This clone came up a few times. This chain connects TRBV5-6 to TRBJ1-4; possibly TRBD1 for D (5 bases). Germline values: CDR1 SGHDT, CDR2 YYEEEE. CDR3 length equals 13 residues. V was trimmed by 6 bases and J by 0 bases, leaving 6 bases between them. This chain's CDR3 is CASKTATNEKLFF. CDR3 coding DNA: TGTGCCAGCAAGACAGCAACTAATGAAAAACTGTTTTTT.

The chain links TRBV5-5 to TRBJ2-2; D is ambiguous. Deletions cut 1 base from V and 1 base from J, with 5 bases between. The germline CDR1 and CDR2 sequences are SGHKS and YYEKEE (reference sequence). The CDR3 extends over 14 amino acids. The CDR3 loop reads CASSLFLNTGELFF. The CDR3, as DNA: TGTGCCAGCAGCTTGTTCTTGAACACCGGGGAGCTGTTTTTT.

This chain links TRBV3-1 (or the pseudogene TRBV3-2) with TRBJ2-7; 8 bases align to TRBD1. Germline V gives CDR1 LGHDT, CDR2 YNNKEL (reference sequence). V trimming: 6 bases; J trimming: 7 bases; junction bases outside the gene matches: 5. The CDR3 runs 12 residues. CDR3: CASRPTGGEQYF. CDR3 coding DNA: TGTGCCAGCAGACCCACAGGGGGAGAGCAGTACTTC.

This sequence joins TRBV28 and TRBJ1-5; tentative D call: TRBD1 (6 bases). The length of the CDR3 is 16 residues. Deletions cut 5 bases from V and 0 bases from J, with 14 bases between. CDR1 is MDHEN and CDR2 is SYDVKM in the germline V gene. DNA for the CDR3: TGTGCCAGCAGTCGGGAGGGGGGCTATAGCAATCAGCCCCAGCATTTT. It encodes CASSREGGYSNQPQHF. Filled out from reference TRBV28 and TRBJ1-5, the complete variable domain reads DVKVTQSSRYLVKRTGEKVFLECVQDMDHENMFWYRQDPGLGLRLIYFSYDVKMKEKGDIPEGYSVSREKKERFSLILESASTNQTSMYLCASSREGGYSNQPQHFGDGTRLSIL.

This chain uses TRBV18 with TRBJ1-1; D remains ambiguous. CDR3 length: 17 amino acids. Germline loops: CDR1 KGHSH, CDR2 LQKENI. Trimming shortened V by 2 bases and J by 1 base, and 17 bases separated the two germline ends. CDR3 sequence (DNA): TGTGCCAGCTCACCAAAGGGTGGGGAGTTGACGAACACTGAAGCTTTCTTT. Protein: CASSPKGGELTNTEAFF.

V and J are TRBV14 and TRBJ1-2; possible D gene TRBD1, 5 bases. The CDR3 extends over 16 amino acids. With 0 bases removed from V and 4 bases from J, the gap between germline ends came to 15 bases. CDR1 SGHDN and CDR2 FVKESK come from the germline V gene. The CDR3 coding sequence is TGTGCCAGCAGCCAAGATCGGGTGTGGGGCGTCTATGGCTACACCTTC. This translates into CASSQDRVWGVYGYTF.

This chain joins TRBV28 and TRBJ2-3, with TRBD2 matching 7 bases. The length of the CDR3 is 16 residues. Germline CDR1 is MDHEN and CDR2 is SYDVKM. V shed 3 bases, J shed 2 bases, and the junction held 8 bases outside the gene matches. The CDR3, as DNA: TGTGCCAGCAGTTTCACGGCTAGCGGAAACACAGATACGCAGTATTTT. It translates to CASSFTASGNTDTQYF.

Here the CDR3 DNA reads TGTGCCAGCAGGCCCGCAGGATGGGATGAGCAGTTCTTC. Translating it yields CASRPAGWDEQFF. The chain is built from TRBV6-5 and TRBJ2-1; D remains unclear. Trimming pared 6 bases from V and 8 bases from J, leaving 14 bases between. The CDR3 consists of 13 residues. Germline V gene lookup returns CDR1 MNHEY and CDR2 SVGAGI.

The genes are TRBV4-1 and TRBJ2-5; D remains ambiguous. The CDR3 runs to 15 residues. The germline V gene encodes CDR1 MGHRA and CDR2 YSYEKL. The V and J ends lost 0 bases and 2 bases respectively, with 10 bases between them. The CDR3 coding sequence is TGCGCCAGCAGCCAAGATGGAGCAAAACAAGAGACCCAGTACTTC. Its protein is CASSQDGAKQETQYF.

The table lists this clone with a count of one. The V call is TRBV5-6, the J call TRBJ2-7; 7 positions agree with TRBD2. The CDR3 runs 15 residues. Germline-derived CDR1 and CDR2 are SGHDT and YYEEEE. The trim removed 0 bases at V and 3 bases at J, leaving 6 bases unmatched. CDR3 amino acids: CASSLDLAANYEQYF. CDR3 coding DNA: TGTGCCAGCAGCTTGGACCTAGCGGCAAACTACGAGCAGTACTTC.

The CDR3 spells CAWSASNQPQHF. DNA of the CDR3: TGTGCCTGGAGTGCGAGCAATCAGCCCCAGCATTTT. The chain uses TRBV30 and TRBJ1-5; D gene ambiguous. Trimming shortened V by 1 base and J by 1 base, and 2 bases separated the two germline ends. CDR1 and CDR2 (germline): GTSNPN, SVGIG (reference sequence). The CDR3 loop spans 12 amino acids. The whole variable domain, filled in from reference TRBV30 and TRBJ1-5, reads SQTIHQWPATLVQPVGSPLSLECTVEGTSNPNLYWYRQAAGRGLQLLFYSVGIGQISSEVPQNLSASRPQDRQFILSSKKLLLSDSGFYLCAWSASNQPQHFGDGTRLSIL.

V is TRBV11-2 and J is TRBJ2-4; 7 positions agree with TRBD1. V lost 2 bases to trimming and J lost 6 bases; unmatched junction nucleotides: 13. The CDR3 is 17 residues long. CDR1 is SGHAT, CDR2 FQNNGV, per germline. This CDR3 is CASSLTGTAQRSNIQYF. The CDR3 DNA reads as TGTGCCAGCAGCTTAACCGGGACAGCTCAACGATCAAACATTCAGTACTTC.